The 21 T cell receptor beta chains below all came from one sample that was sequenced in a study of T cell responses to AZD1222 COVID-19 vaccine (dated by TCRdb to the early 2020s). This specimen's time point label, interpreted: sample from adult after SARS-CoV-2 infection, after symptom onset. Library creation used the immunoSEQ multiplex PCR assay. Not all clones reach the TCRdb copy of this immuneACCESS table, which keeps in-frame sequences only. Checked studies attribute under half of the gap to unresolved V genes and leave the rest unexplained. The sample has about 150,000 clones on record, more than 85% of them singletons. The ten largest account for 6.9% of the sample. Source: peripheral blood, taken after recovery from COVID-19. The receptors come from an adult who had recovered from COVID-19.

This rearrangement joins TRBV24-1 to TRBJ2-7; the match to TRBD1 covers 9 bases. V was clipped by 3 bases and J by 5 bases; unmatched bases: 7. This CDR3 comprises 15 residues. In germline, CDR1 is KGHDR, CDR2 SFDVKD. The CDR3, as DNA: TGTGCCACCAGTGATACCGGGACAGGGAGAGACGAGCAGTACTTC. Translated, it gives CATSDTGTGRDEQYF.

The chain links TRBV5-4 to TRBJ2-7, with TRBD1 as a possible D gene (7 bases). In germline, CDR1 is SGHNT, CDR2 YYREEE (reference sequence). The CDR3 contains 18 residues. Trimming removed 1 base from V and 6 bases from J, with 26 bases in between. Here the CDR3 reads CASSLPSGGGQPRGEQYF. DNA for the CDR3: TGTGCCAGCAGCTTGCCCAGTGGAGGGGGACAGCCACGCGGCGAGCAGTACTTC.

The CDR3, as DNA: TGTGCCAGCAGTTTATTCGGGACAGGGGGGAATCAGCCCCAGCATTTT. Protein: CASSLFGTGGNQPQHF. This chain joins TRBV28 and TRBJ1-5, with 11 bases aligning to TRBD1. Trimming at V came to 1 base and at J to 4 bases, leaving 3 bases not matched to a gene. This CDR3 spans 16 amino acids. CDR1 is MDHEN and CDR2 is SYDVKM in the germline V gene. The whole variable domain, remainder taken from reference TRBV28 and TRBJ1-5, is DVKVTQSSRYLVKRTGEKVFLECVQDMDHENMFWYRQDPGLGLRLIYFSYDVKMKEKGDIPEGYSVSREKKERFSLILESASTNQTSMYLCASSLFGTGGNQPQHFGDGTRLSIL.

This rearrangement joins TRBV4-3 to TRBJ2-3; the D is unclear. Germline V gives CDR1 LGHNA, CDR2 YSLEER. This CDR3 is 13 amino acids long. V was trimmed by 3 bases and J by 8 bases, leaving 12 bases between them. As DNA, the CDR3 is TGCGCCAGCAGCCAGGGATCGTTAGGTACGCAGTATTTT. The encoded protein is CASSQGSLGTQYF.

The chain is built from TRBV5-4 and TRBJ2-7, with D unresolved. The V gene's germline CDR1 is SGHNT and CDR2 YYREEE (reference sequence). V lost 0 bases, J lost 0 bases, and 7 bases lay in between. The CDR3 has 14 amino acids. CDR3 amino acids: CASSLETGSYEQYF. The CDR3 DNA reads TGTGCCAGCAGCTTGGAGACGGGCTCCTACGAGCAGTACTTC.

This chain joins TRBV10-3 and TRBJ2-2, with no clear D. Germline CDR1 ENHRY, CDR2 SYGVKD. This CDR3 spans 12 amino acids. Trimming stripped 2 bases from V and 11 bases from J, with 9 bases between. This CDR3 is CAISEQIGELFF. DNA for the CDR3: TGTGCCATCAGTGAGCAGATTGGTGAGCTGTTTTTT.

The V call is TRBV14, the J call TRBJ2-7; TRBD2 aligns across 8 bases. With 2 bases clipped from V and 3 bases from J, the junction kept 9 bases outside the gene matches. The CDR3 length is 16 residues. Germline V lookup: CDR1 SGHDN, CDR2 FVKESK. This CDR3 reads CASSQWQGLGNYEQYF. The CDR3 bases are TGTGCCAGCAGCCAATGGCAGGGACTAGGGAACTACGAGCAGTACTTC.

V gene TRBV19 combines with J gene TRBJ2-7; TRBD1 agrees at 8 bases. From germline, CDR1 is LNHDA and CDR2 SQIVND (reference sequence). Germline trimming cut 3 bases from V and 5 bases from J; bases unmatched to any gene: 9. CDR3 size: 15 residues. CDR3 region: CASSMAQDRVHEQYF. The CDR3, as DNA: TGTGCCAGTAGTATGGCCCAGGACAGGGTACACGAGCAGTACTTC.

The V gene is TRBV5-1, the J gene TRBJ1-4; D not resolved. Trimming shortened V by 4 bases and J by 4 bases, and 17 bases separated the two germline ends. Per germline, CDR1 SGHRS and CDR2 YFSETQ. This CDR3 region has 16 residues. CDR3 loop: CASSRIVGRINEKLFF. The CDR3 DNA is TGCGCCAGCAGCCGTATTGTCGGACGGATTAATGAAAAACTGTTTTTT. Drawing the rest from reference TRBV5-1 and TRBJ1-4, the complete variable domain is KAGVTQTPRYLIKTRGQQVTLSCSPISGHRSVSWYQQTPGQGLQFLFEYFSETQRNKGNFPGRFSGRQFSNSRSEMNVSTLELGDSALYLCASSRIVGRINEKLFFGSGTQLSVL.

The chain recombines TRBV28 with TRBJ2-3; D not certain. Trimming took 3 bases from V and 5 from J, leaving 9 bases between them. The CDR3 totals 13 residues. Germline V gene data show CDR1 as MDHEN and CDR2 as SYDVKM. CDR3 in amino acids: CASSLKGRDTQYF. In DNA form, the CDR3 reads TGTGCCAGCAGTTTGAAGGGAAGAGATACGCAGTATTTT.

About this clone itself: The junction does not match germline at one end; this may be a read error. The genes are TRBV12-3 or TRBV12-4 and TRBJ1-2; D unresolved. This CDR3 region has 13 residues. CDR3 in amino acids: CANSLRAGYGYTF. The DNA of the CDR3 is TGTGCCAACAGTTTAAGGGCGGGCTATGGCTACACCTTC.

CDR3 nucleotides: TGCGCCAGCAGCCATGGACTAGCCCCTACGCAGTATTTT. Its protein product is CASSHGLAPTQYF. V gene TRBV4-3 combines with J gene TRBJ2-3; the match to TRBD2 covers 8 bases. Losses at the gene ends were 3 bases for V and 8 bases for J; bases not matched to a gene: 4. CDR1 and CDR2 from the germline V gene are LGHNA and YSLEER. The CDR3 is 13 residues long.

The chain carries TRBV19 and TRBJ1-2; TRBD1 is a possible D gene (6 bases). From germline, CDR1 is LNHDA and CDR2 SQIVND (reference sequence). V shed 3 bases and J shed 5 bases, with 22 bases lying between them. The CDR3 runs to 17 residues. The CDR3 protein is CASSMLRGAIEVYGYTF. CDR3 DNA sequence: TGTGCCAGTAGTATGTTACGGGGGGCCATTGAAGTTTATGGCTACACCTTC.

The CDR3 reads CASSRTGEGYTF. In DNA, the CDR3 is TGCGCCAGCAGCCGCACCGGGGAGGGCTACACCTTC. The J gene is TRBJ1-2, the V gene TRBV4-3, with D hard to call. Trimming removed 4 bases at V and 8 bases at J, with 11 bases between. The length of the CDR3 is 12 residues. Germline-derived CDR1 and CDR2 are LGHNA and YSLEER.

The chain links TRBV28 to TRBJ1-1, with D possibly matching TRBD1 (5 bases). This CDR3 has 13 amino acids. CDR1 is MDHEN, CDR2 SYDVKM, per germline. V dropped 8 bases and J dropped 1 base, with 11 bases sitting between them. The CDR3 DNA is TGTGCCAGCTGGAATAGGGGGAACACTGAAGCTTTCTTT. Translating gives CASWNRGNTEAFF.

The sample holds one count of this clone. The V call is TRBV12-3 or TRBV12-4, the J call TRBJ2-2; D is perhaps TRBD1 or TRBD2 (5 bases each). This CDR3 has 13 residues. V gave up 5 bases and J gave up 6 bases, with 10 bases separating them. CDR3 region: CASSLRGAGELFF. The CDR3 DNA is TGTGCCAGCAGTCTTAGGGGAGCCGGGGAGCTGTTTTTT.

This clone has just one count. CDR3 loop: CASSFPYSGELFF. DNA for the CDR3: TGTGCCAGCAGCTTCCCGTATAGCGGGGAGCTGTTTTTT. V is TRBV7-2 and J is TRBJ2-2; unclear D gene. Germline V gene data show CDR1 as SGHTA and CDR2 as FQGNSA. The CDR3 is made up of 13 amino acids. Trimming left V 3 bases short and J 7 bases short, with 9 bases between.

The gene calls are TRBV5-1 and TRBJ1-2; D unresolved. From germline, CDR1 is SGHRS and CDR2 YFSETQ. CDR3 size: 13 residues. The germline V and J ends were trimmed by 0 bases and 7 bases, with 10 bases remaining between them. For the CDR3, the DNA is TGCGCCAGCAGCTTGGGACGACAAACTGGCTACACCTTC. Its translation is CASSLGRQTGYTF.

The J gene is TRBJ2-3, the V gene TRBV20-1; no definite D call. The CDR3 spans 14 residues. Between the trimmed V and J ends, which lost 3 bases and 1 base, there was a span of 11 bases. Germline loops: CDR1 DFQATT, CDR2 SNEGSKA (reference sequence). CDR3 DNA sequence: TGCAGTGCTAGTCTCACGTCGGGCACAGATACGCAGTATTTT. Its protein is CSASLTSGTDTQYF.

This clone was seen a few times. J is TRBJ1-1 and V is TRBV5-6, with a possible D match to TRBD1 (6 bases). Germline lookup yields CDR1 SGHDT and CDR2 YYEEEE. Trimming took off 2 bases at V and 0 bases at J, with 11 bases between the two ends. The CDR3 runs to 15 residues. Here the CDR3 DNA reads TGTGCCAGCAGCTTAGGAACAGGGCTGAACACTGAAGCTTTCTTT. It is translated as CASSLGTGLNTEAFF.

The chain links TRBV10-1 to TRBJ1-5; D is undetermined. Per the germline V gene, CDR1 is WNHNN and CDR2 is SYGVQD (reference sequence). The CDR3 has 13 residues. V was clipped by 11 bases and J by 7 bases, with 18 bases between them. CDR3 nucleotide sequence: TGCGCCTCTTCCGCGGGAATTTGGCAGCCCCAGCATTTT. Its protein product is CASSAGIWQPQHF.